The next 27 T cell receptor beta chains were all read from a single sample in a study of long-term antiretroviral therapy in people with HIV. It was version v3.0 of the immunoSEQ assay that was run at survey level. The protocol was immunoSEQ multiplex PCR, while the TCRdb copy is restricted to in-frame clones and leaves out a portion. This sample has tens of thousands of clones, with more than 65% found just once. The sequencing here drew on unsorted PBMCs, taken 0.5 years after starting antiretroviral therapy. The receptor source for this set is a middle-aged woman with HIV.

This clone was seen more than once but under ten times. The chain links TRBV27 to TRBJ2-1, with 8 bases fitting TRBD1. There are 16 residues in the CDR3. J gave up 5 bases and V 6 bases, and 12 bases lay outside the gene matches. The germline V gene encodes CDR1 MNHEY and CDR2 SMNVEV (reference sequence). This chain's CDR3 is CASRFYPGQGDNEQFF. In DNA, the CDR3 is TGTGCCAGCAGGTTTTACCCCGGACAGGGAGACAATGAGCAGTTCTTC.

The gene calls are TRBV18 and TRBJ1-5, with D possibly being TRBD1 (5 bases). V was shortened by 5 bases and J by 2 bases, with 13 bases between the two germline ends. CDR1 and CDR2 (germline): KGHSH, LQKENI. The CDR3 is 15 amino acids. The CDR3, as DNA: TGTGCCAGCTCAACCGGGACCTCAGGCAATCAGCCCCAGCATTTT. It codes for CASSTGTSGNQPQHF.

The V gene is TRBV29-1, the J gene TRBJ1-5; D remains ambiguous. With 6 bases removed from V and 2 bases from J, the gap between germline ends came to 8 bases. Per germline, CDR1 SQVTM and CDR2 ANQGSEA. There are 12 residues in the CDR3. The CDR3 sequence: CSVSDRNQPQHF. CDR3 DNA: TGCAGCGTGTCCGACCGCAATCAGCCCCAGCATTTT.

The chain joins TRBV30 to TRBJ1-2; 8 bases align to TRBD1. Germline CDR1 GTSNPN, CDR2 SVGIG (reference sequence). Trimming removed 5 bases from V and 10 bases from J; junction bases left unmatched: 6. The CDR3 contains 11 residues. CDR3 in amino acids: CAWWTGSHYTF. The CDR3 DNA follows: TGTGCCTGGTGGACAGGGAGTCACTACACCTTC. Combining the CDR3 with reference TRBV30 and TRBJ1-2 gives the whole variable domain SQTIHQWPATLVQPVGSPLSLECTVEGTSNPNLYWYRQAAGRGLQLLFYSVGIGQISSEVPQNLSASRPQDRQFILSSKKLLLSDSGFYLCAWWTGSHYTFGSGTRLTVV.

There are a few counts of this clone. The CDR3, as DNA: TGCGCCAGCAGCCAAGAGGAGACAGGGCACAATTCACCCCTCCACTTT. It is translated as CASSQEETGHNSPLHF. The V gene is TRBV4-3, the J gene TRBJ1-6; 7 nucleotides agree with TRBD1. The CDR3 has 16 residues. V lost 0 bases, J lost 7 bases, and 6 bases stayed unmatched. Germline V gives CDR1 LGHNA, CDR2 YSLEER.

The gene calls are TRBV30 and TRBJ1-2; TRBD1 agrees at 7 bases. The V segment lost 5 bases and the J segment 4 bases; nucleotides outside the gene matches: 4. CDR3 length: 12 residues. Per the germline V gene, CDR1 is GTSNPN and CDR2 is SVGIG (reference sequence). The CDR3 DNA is TGTGCCTGGGGAGGGGGCAGCTATGGCTACACCTTC. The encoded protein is CAWGGGSYGYTF.

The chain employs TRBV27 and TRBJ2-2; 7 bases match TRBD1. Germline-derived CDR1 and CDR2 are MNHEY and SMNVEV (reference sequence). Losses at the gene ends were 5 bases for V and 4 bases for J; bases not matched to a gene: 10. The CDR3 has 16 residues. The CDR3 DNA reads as TGTGCCAGCAGTCCCATAGACAGGGTTGCCACCGGGGAGCTGTTTTTT. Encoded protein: CASSPIDRVATGELFF.

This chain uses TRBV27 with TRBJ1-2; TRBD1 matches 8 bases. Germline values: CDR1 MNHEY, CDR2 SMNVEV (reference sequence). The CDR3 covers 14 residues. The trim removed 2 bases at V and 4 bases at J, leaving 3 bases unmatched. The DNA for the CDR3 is TGTGCCAGCAGTTTACAGGGGGCGGGCTATGGCTACACCTTC. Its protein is CASSLQGAGYGYTF.

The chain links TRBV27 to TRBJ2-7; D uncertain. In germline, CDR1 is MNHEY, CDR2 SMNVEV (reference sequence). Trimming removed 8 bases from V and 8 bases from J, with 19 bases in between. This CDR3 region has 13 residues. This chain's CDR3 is CASRPIDATQQYF. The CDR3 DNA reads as TGTGCCAGCCGCCCCATCGACGCGACCCAGCAGTACTTC.

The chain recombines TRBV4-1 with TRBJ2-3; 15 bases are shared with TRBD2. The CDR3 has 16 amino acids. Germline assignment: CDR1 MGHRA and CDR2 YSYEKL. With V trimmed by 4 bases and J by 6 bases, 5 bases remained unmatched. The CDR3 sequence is CASSRGLAGGRDTQYF. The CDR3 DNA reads TGCGCCAGCAGCCGCGGACTAGCGGGGGGGCGTGATACGCAGTATTTT.

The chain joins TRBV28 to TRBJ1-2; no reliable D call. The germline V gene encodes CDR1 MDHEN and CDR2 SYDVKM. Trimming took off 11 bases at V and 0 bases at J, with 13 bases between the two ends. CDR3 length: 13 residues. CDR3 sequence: CAARQEANYGYTF. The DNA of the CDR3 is TGTGCCGCTAGGCAGGAAGCTAACTATGGCTACACCTTC.

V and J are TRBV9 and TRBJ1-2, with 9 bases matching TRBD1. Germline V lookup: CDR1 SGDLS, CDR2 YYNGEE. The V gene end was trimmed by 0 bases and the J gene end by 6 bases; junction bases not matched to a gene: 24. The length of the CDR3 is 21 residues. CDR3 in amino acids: CASSVDLRHAATRQGENGYTF. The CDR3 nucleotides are TGTGCCAGCAGCGTAGACCTCCGGCACGCAGCCACCCGACAGGGGGAGAATGGCTACACCTTC.

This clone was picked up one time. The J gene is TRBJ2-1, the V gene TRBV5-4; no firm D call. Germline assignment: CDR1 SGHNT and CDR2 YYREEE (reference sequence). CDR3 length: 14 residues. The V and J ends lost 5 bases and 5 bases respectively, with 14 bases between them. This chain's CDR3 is CASSLRHANNEQFF. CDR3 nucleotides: TGTGCCAGCAGTCTACGACACGCTAACAATGAGCAGTTCTTC.

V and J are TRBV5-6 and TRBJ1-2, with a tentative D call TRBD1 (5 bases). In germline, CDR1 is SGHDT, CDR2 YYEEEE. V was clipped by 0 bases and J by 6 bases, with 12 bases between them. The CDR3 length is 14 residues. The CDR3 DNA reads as TGTGCCAGCAGCTTGGGACAGAGCACGCATGGCTACACCTTC. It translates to CASSLGQSTHGYTF.

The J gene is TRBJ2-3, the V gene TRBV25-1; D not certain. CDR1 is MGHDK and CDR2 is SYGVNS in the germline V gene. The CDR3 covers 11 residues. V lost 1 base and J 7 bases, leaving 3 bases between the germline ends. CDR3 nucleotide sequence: TGTGCCAGCAGTGAATCCTATACGCAGTATTTT. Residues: CASSESYTQYF.

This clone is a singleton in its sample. The CDR3 here is CASSFGSGGFDEQYF. The CDR3, as DNA: TGCGCCAGCAGCTTCGGGTCAGGGGGCTTCGACGAGCAGTACTTC. The chain links TRBV5-1 to TRBJ2-7; TRBD1 matches at 8 bases. Germline V CDR1 and CDR2: SGHRS, YFSETQ. Trimming took 2 bases from V and 5 from J; bases not matched to a gene: 9. This CDR3 is 15 amino acids long. Filled out from reference TRBV5-1 and TRBJ2-7, the complete variable domain reads KAGVTQTPRYLIKTRGQQVTLSCSPISGHRSVSWYQQTPGQGLQFLFEYFSETQRNKGNFPGRFSGRQFSNSRSEMNVSTLELGDSALYLCASSFGSGGFDEQYFGPGTRLTVT.

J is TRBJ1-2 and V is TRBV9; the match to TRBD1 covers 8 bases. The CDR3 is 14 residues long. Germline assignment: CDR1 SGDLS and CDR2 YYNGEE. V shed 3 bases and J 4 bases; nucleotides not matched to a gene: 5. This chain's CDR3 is CASSGRQGTYGYTF. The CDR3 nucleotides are TGTGCCAGCAGCGGACGACAGGGGACCTATGGCTACACCTTC.

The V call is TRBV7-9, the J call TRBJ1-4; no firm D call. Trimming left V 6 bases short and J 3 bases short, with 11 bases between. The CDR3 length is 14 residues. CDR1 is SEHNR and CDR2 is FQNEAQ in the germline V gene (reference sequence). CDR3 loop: CASSSGLANEKLFF. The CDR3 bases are TGTGCCAGCAGTTCGGGGTTGGCTAATGAAAAACTGTTTTTT.

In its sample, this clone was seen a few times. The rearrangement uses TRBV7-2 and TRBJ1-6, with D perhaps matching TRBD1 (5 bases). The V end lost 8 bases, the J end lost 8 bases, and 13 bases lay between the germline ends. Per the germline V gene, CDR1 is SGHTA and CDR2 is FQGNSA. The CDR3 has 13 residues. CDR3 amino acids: CASGRGVDSPLHF. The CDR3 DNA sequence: TGTGCCAGCGGGCGGGGCGTGGATTCACCCCTCCACTTT. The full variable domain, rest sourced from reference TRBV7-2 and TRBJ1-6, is GAGVSQSPSNKVTEKGKDVELRCDPISGHTALYWYRQSLGQGLEFLIYFQGNSAPDKSGLPSDRFSAERTGGSVSTLTIQRTQQEDSAVYLCASGRGVDSPLHFGNGTRLTVT.

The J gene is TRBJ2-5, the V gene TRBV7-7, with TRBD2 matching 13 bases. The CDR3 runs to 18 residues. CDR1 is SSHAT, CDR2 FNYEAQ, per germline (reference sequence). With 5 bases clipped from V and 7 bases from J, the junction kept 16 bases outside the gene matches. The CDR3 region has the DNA TGTGCCAGCAGCCCAACTAGCGGGGGGGCCGGGGGCAAAGGGACCCAGTACTTC. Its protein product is CASSPTSGGAGGKGTQYF.

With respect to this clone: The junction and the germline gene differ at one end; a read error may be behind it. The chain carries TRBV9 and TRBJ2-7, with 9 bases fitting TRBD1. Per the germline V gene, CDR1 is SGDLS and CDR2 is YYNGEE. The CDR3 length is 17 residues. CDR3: CVSSVSIQGARSYEQYF. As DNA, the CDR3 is TGTGTCAGCAGCGTCTCAATACAGGGGGCGCGTTCCTACGAGCAGTACTTC.

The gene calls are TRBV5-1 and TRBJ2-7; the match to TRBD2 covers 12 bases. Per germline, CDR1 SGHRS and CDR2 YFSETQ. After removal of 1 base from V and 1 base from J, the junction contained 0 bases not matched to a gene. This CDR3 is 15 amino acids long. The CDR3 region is CASSLTSGGSYEQYF. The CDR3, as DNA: TGCGCCAGCAGCTTGACTAGCGGGGGGTCCTACGAGCAGTACTTC.

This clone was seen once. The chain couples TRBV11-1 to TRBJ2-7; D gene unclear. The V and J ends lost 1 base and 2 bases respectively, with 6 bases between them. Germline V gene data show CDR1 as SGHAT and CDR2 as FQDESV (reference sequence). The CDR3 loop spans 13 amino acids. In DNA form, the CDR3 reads TGTGCCAGCAGCTTAGAAACGGCCTACGAGCAGTACTTC. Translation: CASSLETAYEQYF.

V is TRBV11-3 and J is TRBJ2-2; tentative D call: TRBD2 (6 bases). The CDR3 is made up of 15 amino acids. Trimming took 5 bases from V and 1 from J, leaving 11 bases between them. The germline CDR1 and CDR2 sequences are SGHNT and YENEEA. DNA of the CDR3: TGTGCCAGCAGCAGTACGCGGGAGAACACCGGGGAGCTGTTTTTT. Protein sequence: CASSSTRENTGELFF.

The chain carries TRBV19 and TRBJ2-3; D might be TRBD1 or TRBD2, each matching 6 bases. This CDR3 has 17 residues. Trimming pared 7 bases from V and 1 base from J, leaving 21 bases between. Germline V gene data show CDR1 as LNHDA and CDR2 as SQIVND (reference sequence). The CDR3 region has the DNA TGTGCCAGTATGGATTTCGGAGGGGGGCCAGGCACAGATACGCAGTATTTT. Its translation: CASMDFGGGPGTDTQYF.

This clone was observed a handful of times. The CDR3 is CASSPPPGQGVYGYTF. In DNA form, the CDR3 reads TGTGCCAGCAGTCCCCCGCCGGGACAGGGGGTATACGGCTACACCTTC. The chain links TRBV27 to TRBJ1-2; 11 bases line up with TRBD1. Germline V gene lookup returns CDR1 MNHEY and CDR2 SMNVEV (reference sequence). With 5 bases clipped from V and 8 bases from J, the junction kept 13 bases outside the gene matches. The CDR3 consists of 16 residues.

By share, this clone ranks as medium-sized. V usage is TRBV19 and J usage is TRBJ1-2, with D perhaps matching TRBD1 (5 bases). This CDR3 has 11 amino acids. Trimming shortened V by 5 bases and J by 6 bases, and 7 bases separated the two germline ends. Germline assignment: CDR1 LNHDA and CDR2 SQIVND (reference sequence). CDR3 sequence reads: CASSLGDGYTF. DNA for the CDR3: TGTGCCAGTAGTTTAGGGGATGGCTACACCTTC.